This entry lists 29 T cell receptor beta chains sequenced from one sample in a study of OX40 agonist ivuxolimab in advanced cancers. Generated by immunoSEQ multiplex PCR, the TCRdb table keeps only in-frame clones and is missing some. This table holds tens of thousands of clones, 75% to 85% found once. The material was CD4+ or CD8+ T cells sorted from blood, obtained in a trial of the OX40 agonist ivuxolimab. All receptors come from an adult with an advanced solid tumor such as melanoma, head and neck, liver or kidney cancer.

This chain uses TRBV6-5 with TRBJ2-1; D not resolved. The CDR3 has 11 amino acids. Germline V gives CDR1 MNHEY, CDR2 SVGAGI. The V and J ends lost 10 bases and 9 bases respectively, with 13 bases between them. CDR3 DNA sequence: TGTGCCACCGAAAGCGTCAGTGAGCAGTTCTTC. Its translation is CATESVSEQFF.

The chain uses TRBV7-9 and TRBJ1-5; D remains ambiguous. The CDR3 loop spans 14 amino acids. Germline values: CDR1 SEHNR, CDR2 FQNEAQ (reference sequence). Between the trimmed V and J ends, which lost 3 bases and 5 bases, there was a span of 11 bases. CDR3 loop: CASSFFPPDQPQHF. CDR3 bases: TGTGCCAGCAGCTTTTTCCCCCCCGATCAGCCCCAGCATTTT. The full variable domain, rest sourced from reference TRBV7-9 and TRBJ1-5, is DTGVSQNPRHKITKRGQNVTFRCDPISEHNRLYWYRQTLGQGPEFLTYFQNEAQLEKSRLLSDRFSAERPKGSFSTLEIQRTEQGDSAMYLCASSFFPPDQPQHFGDGTRLSIL.

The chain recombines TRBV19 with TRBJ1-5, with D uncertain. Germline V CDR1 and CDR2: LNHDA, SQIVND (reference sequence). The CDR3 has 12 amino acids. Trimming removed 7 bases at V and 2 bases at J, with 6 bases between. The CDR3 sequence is CASKFGNQPQHF. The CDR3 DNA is TGTGCCAGTAAATTCGGCAATCAGCCCCAGCATTTT.

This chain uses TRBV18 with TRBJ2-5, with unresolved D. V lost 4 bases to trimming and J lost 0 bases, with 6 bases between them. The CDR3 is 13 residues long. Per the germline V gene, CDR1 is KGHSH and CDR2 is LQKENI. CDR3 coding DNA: TGTGCCAGCTCACTAAACTACCAAGAGACCCAGTACTTC. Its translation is CASSLNYQETQYF. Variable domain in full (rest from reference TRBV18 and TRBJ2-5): NAGVMQNPRHLVRRRGQEARLRCSPMKGHSHVYWYRQLPEEGLKFMVYLQKENIIDESGMPKERFSAEFPKEGPSILRIQQVVRGDSAAYFCASSLNYQETQYFGPGTRLLVL.

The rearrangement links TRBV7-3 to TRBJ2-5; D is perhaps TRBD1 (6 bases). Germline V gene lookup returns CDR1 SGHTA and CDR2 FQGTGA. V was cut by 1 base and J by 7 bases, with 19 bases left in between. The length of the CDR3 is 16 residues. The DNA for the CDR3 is TGTGCCAGCAGCTTAAGGGGATCGGGCCGAGGGGGGACCCAGTACTTC. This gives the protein CASSLRGSGRGGTQYF.

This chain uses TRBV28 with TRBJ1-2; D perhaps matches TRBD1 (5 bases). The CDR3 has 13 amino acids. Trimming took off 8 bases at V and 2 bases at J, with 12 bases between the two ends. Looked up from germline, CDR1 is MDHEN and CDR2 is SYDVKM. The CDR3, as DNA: TGTGCCAGCGGCCTGAGGGACAACTATGGCTACACCTTC. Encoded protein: CASGLRDNYGYTF.

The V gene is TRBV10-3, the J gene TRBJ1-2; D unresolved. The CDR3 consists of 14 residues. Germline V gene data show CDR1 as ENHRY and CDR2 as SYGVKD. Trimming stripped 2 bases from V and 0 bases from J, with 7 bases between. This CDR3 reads CAISEATSNYGYTF. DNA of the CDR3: TGTGCCATCAGTGAGGCAACCTCTAACTATGGCTACACCTTC.

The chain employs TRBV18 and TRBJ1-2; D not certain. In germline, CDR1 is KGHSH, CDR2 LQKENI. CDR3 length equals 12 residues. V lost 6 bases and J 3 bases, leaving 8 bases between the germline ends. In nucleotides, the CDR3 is TGTGCCAGCTCCCCCCGGGACTATGGCTACACCTTC. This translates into CASSPRDYGYTF. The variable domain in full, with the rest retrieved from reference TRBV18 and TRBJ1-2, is NAGVMQNPRHLVRRRGQEARLRCSPMKGHSHVYWYRQLPEEGLKFMVYLQKENIIDESGMPKERFSAEFPKEGPSILRIQQVVRGDSAAYFCASSPRDYGYTFGSGTRLTVV.

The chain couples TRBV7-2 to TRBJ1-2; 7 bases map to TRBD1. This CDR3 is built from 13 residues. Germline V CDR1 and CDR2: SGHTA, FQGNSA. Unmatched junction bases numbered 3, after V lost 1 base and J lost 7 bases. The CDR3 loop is CASSLGQGTGYTF. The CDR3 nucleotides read TGTGCCAGCAGCTTAGGACAGGGTACTGGCTACACCTTC.

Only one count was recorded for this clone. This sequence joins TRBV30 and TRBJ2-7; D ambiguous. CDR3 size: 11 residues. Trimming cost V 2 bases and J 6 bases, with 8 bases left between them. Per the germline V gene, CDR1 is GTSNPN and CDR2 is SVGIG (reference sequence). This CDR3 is CAWSSKSEQYF. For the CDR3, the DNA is TGTGCCTGGAGTTCAAAGTCCGAGCAGTACTTC.

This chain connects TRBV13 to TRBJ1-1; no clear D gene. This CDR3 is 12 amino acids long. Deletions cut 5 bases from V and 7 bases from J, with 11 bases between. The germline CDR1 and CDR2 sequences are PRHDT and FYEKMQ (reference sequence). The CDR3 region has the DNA TGTGCCAGCAGCCTTCGTGTGTATGAAGCTTTCTTT. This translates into CASSLRVYEAFF.

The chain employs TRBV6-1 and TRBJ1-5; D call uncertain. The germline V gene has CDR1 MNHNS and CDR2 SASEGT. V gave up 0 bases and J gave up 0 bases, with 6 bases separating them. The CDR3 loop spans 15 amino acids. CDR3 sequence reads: CASSEAQNSNQPQHF. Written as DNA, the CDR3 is TGTGCCAGCAGTGAAGCGCAGAATAGCAATCAGCCCCAGCATTTT.

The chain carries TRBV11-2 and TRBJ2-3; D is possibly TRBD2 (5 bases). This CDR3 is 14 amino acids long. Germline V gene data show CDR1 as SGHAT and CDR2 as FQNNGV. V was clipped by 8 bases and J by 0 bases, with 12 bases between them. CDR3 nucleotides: TGTGCCAGCGGAAAACTAGGGAGCACAGATACGCAGTATTTT. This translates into CASGKLGSTDTQYF.

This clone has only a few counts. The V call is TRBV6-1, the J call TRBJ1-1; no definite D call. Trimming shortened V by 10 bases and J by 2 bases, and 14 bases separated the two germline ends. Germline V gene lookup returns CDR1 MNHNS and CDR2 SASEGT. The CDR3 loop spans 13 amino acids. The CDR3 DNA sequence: TGTGCCACTAGGTGGGGAGTAAACACTGAAGCTTTCTTT. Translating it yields CATRWGVNTEAFF.

Written as DNA, the CDR3 is TGTGCCAGCAGCGTGGGACTAGCGGCGAATGAAGAGACCCAGTACTTC. Its protein product is CASSVGLAANEETQYF. J is TRBJ2-5 and V is TRBV9, with 11 bases identical to TRBD2. This CDR3 is 16 amino acids long. Germline trimming cut 2 bases from V and 3 bases from J; bases unmatched to any gene: 6. Germline CDR1 SGDLS, CDR2 YYNGEE.

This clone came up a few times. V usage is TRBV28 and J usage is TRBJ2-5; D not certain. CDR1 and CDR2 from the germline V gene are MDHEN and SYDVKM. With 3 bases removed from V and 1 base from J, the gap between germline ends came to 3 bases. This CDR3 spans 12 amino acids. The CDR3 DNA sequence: TGTGCCAGCAGTTTTAGCCAAGAGACCCAGTACTTC. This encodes CASSFSQETQYF.

This CDR3 reads CASSLDFNTQYF. The CDR3 DNA reads as TGTGCCAGCAGCTTAGACTTTAATACGCAGTATTTT. The rearrangement joins TRBV11-2 to TRBJ2-3; D is undetermined. CDR1 SGHAT and CDR2 FQNNGV come from the germline V gene. V was cut by 0 bases and J by 7 bases, with 5 bases left in between. The CDR3 sequence is 12 residues long.

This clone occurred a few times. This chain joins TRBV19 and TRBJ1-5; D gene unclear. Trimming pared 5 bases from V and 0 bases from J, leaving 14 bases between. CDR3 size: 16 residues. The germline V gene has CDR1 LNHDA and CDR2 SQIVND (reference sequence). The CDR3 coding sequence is TGTGCCAGTAGTCTAGGGCAGTTTTATAGCAATCAGCCCCAGCATTTT. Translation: CASSLGQFYSNQPQHF. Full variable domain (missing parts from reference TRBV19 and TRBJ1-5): DGGITQSPKYLFRKEGQNVTLSCEQNLNHDAMYWYRQDPGQGLRLIYYSQIVNDFQKGDIAEGYSVSREKKESFPLTVTSAQKNPTAFYLCASSLGQFYSNQPQHFGDGTRLSIL.

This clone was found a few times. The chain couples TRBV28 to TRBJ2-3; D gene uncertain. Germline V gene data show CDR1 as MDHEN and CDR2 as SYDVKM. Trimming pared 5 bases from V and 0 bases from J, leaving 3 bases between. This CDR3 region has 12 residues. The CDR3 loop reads CASSKSTDTQYF. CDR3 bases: TGTGCCAGCAGTAAGAGCACAGATACGCAGTATTTT.

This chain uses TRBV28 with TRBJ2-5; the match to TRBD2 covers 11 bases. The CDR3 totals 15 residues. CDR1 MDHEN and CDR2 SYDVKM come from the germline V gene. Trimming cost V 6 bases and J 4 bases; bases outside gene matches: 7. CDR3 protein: CASRGGTSGRETQYF. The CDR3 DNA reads TGTGCCAGCAGGGGTGGGACTAGCGGCAGAGAGACCCAGTACTTC.

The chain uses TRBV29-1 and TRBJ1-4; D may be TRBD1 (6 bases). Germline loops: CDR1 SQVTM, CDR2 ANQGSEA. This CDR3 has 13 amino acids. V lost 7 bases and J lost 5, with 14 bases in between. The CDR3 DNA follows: TGCAGCGGCATGGACAGCGCGAATGAAAAACTGTTTTTT. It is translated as CSGMDSANEKLFF.

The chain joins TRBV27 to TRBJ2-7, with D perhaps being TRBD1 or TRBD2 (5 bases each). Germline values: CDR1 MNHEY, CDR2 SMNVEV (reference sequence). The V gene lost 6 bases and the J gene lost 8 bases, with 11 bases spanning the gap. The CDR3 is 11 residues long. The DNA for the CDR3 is TGTGCCAGCAGGTGGGGGATGCAGCAGTACTTC. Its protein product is CASRWGMQQYF.

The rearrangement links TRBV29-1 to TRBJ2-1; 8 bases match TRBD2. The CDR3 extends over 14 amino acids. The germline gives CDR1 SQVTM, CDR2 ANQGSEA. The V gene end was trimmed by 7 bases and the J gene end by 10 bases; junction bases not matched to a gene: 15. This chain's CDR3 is CSARGSGAFGEQFF. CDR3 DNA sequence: TGCAGCGCCCGAGGTAGCGGGGCCTTCGGGGAGCAGTTCTTC.

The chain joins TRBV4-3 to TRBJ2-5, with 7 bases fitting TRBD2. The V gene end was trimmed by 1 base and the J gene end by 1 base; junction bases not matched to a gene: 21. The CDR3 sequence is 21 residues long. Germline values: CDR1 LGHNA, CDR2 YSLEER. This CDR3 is CASSQAIRPYYTTSLQETQYF. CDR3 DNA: TGCGCCAGCAGCCAAGCTATCCGCCCATACTATACGACTAGCCTCCAAGAGACCCAGTACTTC.

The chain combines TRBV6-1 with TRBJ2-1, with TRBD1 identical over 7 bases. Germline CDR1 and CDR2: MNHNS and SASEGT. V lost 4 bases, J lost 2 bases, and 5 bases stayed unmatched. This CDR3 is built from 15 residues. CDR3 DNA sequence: TGTGCCAGCAGTGCCCGACAGGGACCCTACAATGAGCAGTTCTTC. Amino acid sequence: CASSARQGPYNEQFF.

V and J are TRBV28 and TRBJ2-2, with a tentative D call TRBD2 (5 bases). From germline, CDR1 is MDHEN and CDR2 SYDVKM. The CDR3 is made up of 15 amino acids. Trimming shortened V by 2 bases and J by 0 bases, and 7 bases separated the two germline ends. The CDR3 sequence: CASSLPGTNTGELFF. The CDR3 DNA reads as TGTGCCAGCAGTTTACCCGGGACGAACACCGGGGAGCTGTTTTTT.

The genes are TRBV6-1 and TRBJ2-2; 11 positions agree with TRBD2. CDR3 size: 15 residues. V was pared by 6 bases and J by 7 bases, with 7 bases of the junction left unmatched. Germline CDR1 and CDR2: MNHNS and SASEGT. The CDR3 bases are TGTGCCAGCAGGGATAGCGGGGGGGCAATCGGGGAGCTGTTTTTT. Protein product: CASRDSGGAIGELFF.

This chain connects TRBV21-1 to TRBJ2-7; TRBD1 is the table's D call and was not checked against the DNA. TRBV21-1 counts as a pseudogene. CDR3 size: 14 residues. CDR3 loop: CASRGAGKNYEQYF. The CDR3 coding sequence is TGTGCCAGCAGGGGGGCAGGTAAAAACTACGAGCAGTACTTC.

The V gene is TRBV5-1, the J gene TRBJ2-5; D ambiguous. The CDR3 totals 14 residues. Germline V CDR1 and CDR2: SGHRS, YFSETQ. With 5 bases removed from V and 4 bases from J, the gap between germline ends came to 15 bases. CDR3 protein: CASRVEPLGETQYF. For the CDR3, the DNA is TGCGCCAGCAGGGTTGAACCTCTCGGAGAGACCCAGTACTTC.